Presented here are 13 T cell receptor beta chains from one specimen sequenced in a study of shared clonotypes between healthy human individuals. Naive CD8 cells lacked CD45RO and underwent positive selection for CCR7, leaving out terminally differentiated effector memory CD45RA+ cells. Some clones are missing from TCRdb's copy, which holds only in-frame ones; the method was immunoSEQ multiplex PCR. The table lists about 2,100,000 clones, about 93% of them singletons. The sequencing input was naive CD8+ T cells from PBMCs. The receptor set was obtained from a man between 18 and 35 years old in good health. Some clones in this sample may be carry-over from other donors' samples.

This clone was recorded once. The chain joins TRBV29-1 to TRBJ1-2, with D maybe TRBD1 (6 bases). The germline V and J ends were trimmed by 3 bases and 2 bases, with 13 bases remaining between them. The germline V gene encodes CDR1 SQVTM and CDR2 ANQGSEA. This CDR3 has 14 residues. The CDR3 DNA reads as TGCAGCGTTGATTCGGACAGCCAGAACTATGGCTACACCTTC. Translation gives CSVDSDSQNYGYTF.

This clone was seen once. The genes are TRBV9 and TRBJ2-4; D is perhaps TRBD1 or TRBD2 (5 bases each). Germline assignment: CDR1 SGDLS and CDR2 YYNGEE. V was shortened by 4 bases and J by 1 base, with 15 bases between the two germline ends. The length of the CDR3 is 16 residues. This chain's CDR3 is CASSSGWGAAKNIQYF. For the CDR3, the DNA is TGTGCCAGCAGCTCGGGGTGGGGCGCGGCCAAAAACATTCAGTACTTC. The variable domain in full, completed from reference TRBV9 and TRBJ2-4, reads DSGVTQTPKHLITATGQRVTLRCSPRSGDLSVYWYQQSLDQGLQFLIQYYNGEERAKGNILERFSAQQFPDLHSELNLSSLELGDSALYFCASSSGWGAAKNIQYFGAGTRLSVL.

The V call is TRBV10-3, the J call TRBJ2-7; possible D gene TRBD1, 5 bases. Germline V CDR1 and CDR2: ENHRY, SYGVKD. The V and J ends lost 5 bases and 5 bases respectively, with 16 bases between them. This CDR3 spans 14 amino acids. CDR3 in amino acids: CAISLDMPGDEQYF. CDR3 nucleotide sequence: TGTGCCATCAGTCTGGACATGCCTGGGGACGAGCAGTACTTC.

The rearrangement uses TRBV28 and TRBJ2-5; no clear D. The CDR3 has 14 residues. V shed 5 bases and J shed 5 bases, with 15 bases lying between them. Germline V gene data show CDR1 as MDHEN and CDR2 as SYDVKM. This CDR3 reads CASSGVGGEETQYF. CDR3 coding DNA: TGTGCCAGCAGTGGGGTCGGTGGAGAGGAGACCCAGTACTTC.

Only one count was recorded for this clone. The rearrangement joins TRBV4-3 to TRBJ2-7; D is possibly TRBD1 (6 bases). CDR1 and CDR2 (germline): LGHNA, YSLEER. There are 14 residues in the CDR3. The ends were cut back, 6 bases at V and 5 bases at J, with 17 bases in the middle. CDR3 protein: CASRQGLKDDEQYF. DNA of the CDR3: TGCGCCAGCAGACAGGGCCTTAAGGACGACGAGCAGTACTTC.

The CDR3 DNA follows: TGCAGCGTTGAAGGTACGACTAGCGGGGACTCCTACGAGCAGTACTTC. It yields the protein CSVEGTTSGDSYEQYF. This chain uses TRBV29-1 with TRBJ2-7, with 11 bases aligning to TRBD2. CDR3 length equals 16 residues. V trimming: 1 base; J trimming: 0 bases; junction bases outside the gene matches: 5. Germline V CDR1 and CDR2: SQVTM, ANQGSEA.

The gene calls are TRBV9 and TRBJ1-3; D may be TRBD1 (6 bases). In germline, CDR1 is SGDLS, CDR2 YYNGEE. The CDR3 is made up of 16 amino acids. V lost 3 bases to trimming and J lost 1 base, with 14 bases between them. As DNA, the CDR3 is TGTGCCAGCAGCGATCCCCTCACAGGGTCTGGAAACACCATATATTTT. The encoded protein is CASSDPLTGSGNTIYF.

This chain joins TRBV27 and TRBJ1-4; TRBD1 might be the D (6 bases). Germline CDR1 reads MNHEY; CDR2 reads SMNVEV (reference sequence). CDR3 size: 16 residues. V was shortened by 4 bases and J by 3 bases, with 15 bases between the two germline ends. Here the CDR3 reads CASSSIQGMANEKLFF. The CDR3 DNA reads TGTGCCAGCAGTTCTATTCAGGGGATGGCTAATGAAAAACTGTTTTTT.

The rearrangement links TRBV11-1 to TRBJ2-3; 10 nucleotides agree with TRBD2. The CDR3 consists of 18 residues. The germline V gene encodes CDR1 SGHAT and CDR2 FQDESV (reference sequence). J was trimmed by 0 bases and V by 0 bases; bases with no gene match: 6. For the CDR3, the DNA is TGTGCCAGCAGCTTAGCCCCTGGACTAGCGGCTAGCACAGATACGCAGTATTTT. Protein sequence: CASSLAPGLAASTDTQYF.

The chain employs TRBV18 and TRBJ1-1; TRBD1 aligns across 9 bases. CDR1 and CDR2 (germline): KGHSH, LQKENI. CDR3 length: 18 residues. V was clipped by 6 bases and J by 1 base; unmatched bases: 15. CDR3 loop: CASSPGGGTGTPNTEAFF. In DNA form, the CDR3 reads TGTGCCAGCTCCCCAGGAGGAGGGACAGGGACCCCGAACACTGAAGCTTTCTTT.

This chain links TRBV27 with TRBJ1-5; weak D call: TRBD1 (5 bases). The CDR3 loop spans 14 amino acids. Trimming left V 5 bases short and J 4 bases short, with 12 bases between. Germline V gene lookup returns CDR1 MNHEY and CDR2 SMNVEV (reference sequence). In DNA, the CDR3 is TGTGCCAGCAGTCCAGAATGGGGGAATCAGCCCCAGCATTTT. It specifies CASSPEWGNQPQHF.

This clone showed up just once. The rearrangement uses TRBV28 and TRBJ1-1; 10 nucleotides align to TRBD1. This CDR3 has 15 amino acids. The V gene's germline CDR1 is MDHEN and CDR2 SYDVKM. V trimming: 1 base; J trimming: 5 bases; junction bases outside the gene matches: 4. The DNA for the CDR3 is TGTGCCAGCAGTTTATCTTTGGACAGGGGGACTGAAGCTTTCTTT. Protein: CASSLSLDRGTEAFF.

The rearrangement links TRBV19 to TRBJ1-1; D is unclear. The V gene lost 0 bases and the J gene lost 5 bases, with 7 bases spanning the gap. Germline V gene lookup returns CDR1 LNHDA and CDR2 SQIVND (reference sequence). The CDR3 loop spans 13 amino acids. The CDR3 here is CASSIDTETEAFF. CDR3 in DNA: TGTGCCAGTAGTATAGATACAGAGACTGAAGCTTTCTTT.